This T cell receptor (beta chain) stems from a study of beta chain features in type 1 diabetes. Notes on the study in general: Among type 1 diabetes patients, VDJ junctions had fewer insertions and more deletions. Patients showed naive, central memory and Treg TCRB repertoires that appeared more similar than those of healthy donors.

This clone has a handful of counts. The antigen remains undetermined. Isolated RNA was reverse transcribed in full, so expressed TCRB transcripts were sequenced. Repertoires were generated with immunoSEQ multiplex PCR, while TCRdb's copy carries only in-frame clones and drops some. The table shows fewer than 150,000 clones, with about 7.1% occurring only once. Sorting that relied on CD45RO/CCR7/CD25/CD127/CD95/CD27 yielded CD4+ naive, central memory, regulatory and stem cell-like memory cells. V trimming: 4 bases; J trimming: 8 bases; junction bases outside the gene matches: 10. Germline lookup yields CDR1 SQVTM and CDR2 ANQGSEA. The CDR3 sequence is 13 residues long.

V gene TRBV29-1 combines with J gene TRBJ1-2, with TRBD1 matching 7 bases. The sequence was collected from a woman younger than 45 in good health. Sequenced input: central memory CD4+ T cells from blood. Written as DNA, the CDR3 is TGCAGCGTTGGAGGGGACAGTTTGAGCGGCTACACCTTC. The encoded protein is CSVGGDSLSGYTF.